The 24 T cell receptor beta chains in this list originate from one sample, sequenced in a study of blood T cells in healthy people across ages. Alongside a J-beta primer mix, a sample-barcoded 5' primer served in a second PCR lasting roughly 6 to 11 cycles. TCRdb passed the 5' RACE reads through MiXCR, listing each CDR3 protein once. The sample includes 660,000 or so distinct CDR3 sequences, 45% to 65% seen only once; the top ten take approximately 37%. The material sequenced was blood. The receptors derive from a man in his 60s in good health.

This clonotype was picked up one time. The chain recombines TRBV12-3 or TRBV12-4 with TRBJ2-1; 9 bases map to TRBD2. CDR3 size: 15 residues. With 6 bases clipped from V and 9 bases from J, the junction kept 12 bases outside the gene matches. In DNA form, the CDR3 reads TGTGCCAGCAGCAAGCGGGGCGGGGGGGCTACTGAGCAGTTCTTC. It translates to CASSKRGGGATEQFF.

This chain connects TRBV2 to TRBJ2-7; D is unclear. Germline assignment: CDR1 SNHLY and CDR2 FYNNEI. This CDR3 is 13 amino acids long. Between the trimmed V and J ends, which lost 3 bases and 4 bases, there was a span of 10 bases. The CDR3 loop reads CASSDGLGYEQYF. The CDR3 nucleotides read TGTGCCAGCAGTGACGGGTTGGGATACGAGCAGTACTTC.

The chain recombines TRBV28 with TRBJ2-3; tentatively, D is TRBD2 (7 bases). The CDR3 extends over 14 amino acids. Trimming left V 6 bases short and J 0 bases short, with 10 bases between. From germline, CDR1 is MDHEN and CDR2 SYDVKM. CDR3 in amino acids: CASRRGPSTDTQYF. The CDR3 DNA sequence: TGTGCCAGCAGGCGGGGGCCGAGCACAGATACGCAGTATTTT.

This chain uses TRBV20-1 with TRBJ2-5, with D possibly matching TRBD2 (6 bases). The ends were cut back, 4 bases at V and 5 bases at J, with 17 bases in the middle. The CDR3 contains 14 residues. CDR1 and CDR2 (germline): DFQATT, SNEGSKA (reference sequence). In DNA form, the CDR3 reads TGCAGTGCTATCCGGACTACCGGCAGGGAGACCCAGTACTTC. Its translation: CSAIRTTGRETQYF.

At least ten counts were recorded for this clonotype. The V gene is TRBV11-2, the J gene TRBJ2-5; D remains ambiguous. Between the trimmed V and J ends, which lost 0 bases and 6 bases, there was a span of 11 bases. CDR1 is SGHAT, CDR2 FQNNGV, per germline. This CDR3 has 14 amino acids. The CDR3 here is CASSLDPTPQTQYF. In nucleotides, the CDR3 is TGTGCCAGCAGCTTAGATCCGACTCCCCAGACCCAGTACTTC. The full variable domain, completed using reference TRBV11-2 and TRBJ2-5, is EAGVAQSPRYKIIEKRQSVAFWCNPISGHATLYWYQQILGQGPKLLIQFQNNGVVDDSQLPKDRFSAERLKGVDSTLKIQPAKLEDSAVYLCASSLDPTPQTQYFGPGTRLLVL.

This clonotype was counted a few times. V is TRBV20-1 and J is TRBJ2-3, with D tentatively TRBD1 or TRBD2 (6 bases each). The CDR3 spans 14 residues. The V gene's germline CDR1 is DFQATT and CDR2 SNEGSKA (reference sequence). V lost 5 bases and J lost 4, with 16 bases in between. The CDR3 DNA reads TGCAGTGCTCCCCCCGAGGGGGGCGCAGATACGCAGTATTTT. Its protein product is CSAPPEGGADTQYF.

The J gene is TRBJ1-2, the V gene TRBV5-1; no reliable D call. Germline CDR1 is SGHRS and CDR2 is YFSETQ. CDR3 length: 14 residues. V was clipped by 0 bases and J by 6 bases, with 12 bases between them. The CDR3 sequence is CASSLDYSLHGYTF. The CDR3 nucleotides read TGCGCCAGCAGCTTGGATTACAGTTTACATGGCTACACCTTC.

In DNA form, the CDR3 reads TGCGCCAGCAGCCCAACGGGGTCCGATAATTCACCCCTCCACTTT. Amino acid sequence: CASSPTGSDNSPLHF. V gene TRBV5-1 combines with J gene TRBJ1-6; D is unclear. Germline V gene sequence: CDR1 SGHRS, CDR2 YFSETQ. V lost 4 bases and J 5 bases, leaving 13 bases between the germline ends. This CDR3 has 15 amino acids.

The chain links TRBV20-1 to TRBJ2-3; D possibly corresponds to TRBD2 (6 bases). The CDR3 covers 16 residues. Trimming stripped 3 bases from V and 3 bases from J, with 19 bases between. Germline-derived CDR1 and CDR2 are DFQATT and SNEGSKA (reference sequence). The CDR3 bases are TGCAGTGCTAGGGTAATCGAGGCAGGGAGGACAGATACGCAGTATTTT. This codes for CSARVIEAGRTDTQYF.

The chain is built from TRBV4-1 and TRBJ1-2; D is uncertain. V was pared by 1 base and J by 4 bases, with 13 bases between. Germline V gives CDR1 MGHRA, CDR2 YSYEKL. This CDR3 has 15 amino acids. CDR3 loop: CASSQAGGPLYGYTF. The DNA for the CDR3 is TGCGCCAGCAGCCAAGCCGGAGGGCCCCTCTATGGCTACACCTTC.

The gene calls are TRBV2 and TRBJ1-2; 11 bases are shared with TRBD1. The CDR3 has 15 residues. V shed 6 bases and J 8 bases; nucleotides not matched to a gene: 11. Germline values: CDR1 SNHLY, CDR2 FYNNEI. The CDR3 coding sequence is TGTGCCAGCAGGTGGGGACAGGGGGTGTCAGAGGGCTACACCTTC. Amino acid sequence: CASRWGQGVSEGYTF.

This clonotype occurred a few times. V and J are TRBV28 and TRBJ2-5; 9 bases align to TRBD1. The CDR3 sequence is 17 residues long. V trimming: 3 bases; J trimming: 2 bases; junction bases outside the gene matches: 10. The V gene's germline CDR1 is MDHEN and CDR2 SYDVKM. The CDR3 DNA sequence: TGTGCCAGCAGTTTCCGGAGCAACAGGGGGCTTCAAGAGACCCAGTACTTC. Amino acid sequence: CASSFRSNRGLQETQYF.

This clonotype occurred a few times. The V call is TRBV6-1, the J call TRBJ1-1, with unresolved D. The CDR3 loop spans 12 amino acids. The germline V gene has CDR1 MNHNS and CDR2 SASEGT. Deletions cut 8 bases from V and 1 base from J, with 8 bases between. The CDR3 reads CASGRGNTEAFF. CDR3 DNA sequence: TGTGCCAGCGGGCGCGGGAACACTGAAGCTTTCTTT.

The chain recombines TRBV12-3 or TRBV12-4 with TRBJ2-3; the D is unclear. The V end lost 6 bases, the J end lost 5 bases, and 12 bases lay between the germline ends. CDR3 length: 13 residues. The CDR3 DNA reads TGTGCCAGCAGCCGGAACCCGGGAGATACGCAGTATTTT. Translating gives CASSRNPGDTQYF.

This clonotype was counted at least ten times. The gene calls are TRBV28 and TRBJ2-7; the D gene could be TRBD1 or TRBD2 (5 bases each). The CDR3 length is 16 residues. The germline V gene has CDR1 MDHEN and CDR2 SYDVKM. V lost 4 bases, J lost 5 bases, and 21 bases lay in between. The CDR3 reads CASSSPSEWGTNEQYF. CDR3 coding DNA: TGTGCCAGCAGTTCGCCGAGTGAGTGGGGGACGAACGAGCAGTACTTC.

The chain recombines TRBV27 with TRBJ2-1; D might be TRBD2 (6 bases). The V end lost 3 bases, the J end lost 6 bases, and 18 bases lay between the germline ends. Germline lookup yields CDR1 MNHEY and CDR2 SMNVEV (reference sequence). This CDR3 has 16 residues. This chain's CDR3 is CASSFEGRGRLNEQFF. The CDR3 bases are TGTGCCAGCAGTTTCGAGGGGCGGGGCCGCCTCAATGAGCAGTTCTTC.

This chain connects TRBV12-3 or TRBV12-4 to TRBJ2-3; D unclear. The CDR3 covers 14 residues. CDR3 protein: CAIGSLPNTDTQYF. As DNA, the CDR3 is TGTGCTATCGGCTCCCTTCCCAACACAGATACGCAGTATTTT.

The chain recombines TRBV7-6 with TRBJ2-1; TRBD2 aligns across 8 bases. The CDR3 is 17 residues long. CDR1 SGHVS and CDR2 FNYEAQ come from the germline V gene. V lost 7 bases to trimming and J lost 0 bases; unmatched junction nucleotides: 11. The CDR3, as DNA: TGTGCCAGCACCCCAATTGCGGGGGGACGCTCCTACAATGAGCAGTTCTTC. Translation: CASTPIAGGRSYNEQFF.

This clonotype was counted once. The CDR3 coding sequence is TGTGCCAGCAGCAGGGGGCCCAATCAGCCCCAGCATTTT. Translation: CASSRGPNQPQHF. This rearrangement joins TRBV5-5 to TRBJ1-5; the match to TRBD1 covers 7 bases. Germline V gene data show CDR1 as SGHKS and CDR2 as YYEKEE (reference sequence). This CDR3 comprises 13 residues. V lost 4 bases and J lost 3; bases outside the gene matches: 1.

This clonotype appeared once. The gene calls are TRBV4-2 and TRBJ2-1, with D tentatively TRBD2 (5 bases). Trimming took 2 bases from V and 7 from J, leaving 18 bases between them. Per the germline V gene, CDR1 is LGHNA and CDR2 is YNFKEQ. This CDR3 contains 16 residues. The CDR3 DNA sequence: TGTGCCAGCAGCCAACACAGCGGACCATTTGAGAATGAGCAGTTCTTC. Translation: CASSQHSGPFENEQFF.

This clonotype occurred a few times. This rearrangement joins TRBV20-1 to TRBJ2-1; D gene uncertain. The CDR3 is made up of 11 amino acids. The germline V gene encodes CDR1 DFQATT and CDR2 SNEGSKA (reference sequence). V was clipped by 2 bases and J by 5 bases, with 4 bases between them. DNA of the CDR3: TGCAGTGCTAGACTGAACAATGAGCAGTTCTTC. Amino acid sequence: CSARLNNEQFF.

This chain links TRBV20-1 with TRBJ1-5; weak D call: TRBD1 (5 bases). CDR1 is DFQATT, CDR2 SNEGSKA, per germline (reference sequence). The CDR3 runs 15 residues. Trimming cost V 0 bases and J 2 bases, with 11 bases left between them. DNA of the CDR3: TGCAGTGCTAGAGATGCAGGGAAGGGCAATCAGCCCCAGCATTTT. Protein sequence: CSARDAGKGNQPQHF.

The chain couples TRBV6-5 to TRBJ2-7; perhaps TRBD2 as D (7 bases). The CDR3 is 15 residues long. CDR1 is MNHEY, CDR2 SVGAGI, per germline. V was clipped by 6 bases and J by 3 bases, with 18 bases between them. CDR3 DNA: TGTGCCAGCAGGGACACGGGGGGCCCGTTCTACGAGCAGTACTTC. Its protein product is CASRDTGGPFYEQYF.

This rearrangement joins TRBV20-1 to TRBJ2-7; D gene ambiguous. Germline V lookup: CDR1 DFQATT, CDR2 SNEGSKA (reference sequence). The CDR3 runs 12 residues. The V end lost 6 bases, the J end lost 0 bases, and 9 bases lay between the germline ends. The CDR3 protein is CSAGGSSYEQYF. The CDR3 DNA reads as TGCAGTGCCGGCGGCAGCTCCTACGAGCAGTACTTC.